This TCR beta chain was sequenced during a study of spatial heterogeneity in lung cancer (dated by TCRdb to about 2019). General notes on the study: The donors were about 65 patients from the lung TRACERx cohort who had early-stage, untreated non-small cell lung cancer. Follow-up PBMC samples were sequenced whenever the samples were available, and the median time to follow-up was two to three years after resection. Beta-chain transcripts were consistently detected in greater numbers than alpha-chain transcripts, which likely reflected higher beta-chain transcript abundance. In the raw uncorrected reads, each unique combination of TCR and UMI appeared more than ten times on average. TCR alpha and beta repertoires were quantitatively compared across multiple tumor regions, matched nontumor lung and blood in non-small cell lung cancer. Nonsynonymous mutation counts, determined by whole-exome sequencing of tumor tissue, were related to features of the TCR repertoire. At surgery, 200 or so tumor regions, 64 matched nontumor lung samples and more than 50 PBMC samples were TCR-sequenced for both alpha and beta chains. Here is what the overall study found, with its caveats: Ubiquitous expanded tumor TCRs were found in blood more often at tumor resection than at routine follow-up. Confirming at a functional level the hypothesis that regional TCRs recognize regional mutations was considered to require additional single-cell paired TCR alpha and beta sequencing. Only approximately 14 patients were included in the comparisons of baseline and follow-up blood repertoires.

The time point label for this specimen denotes: blood at routine non-recurrence follow-up after resection. Without any cell sorting, TCR sequencing was performed on whole RNA extracted either from tumor and nontumor lung tissue or from cryopreserved PBMC samples. Only patients with enough RNA available from two or more tumor regions were chosen for TCR sequencing. The method behind the library was 5' RACE. This sample was sequenced with a NextSeq 500. The TCR library protocol attached a unique molecular identifier to each TCR cDNA molecule to allow correction of PCR and sequencing errors. In the original analysis: Decombinator tools were used for TCR identification, UMI-based error correction and CDR3 extraction. TCRs above a frequency of 2 per 1,000, corresponding to the top 1% of the tumor frequency distribution, were defined as expanded. Renyi diversity was computed with the R vegan package after each repertoire had been subsampled 100 times to 5,000 TCRs. CDR3 similarity networks were constructed using string-kernel similarity of amino acid triplets, with links drawn between CDR3s whose pairwise similarity was above 0.82. TCRdb reprocessed the public reads (quality trimming at Q25 with fastp, clone calling with MiXCR) and kept in-frame beta chains. When rows share a CDR3 protein, they turn into one entry using the most common DNA and genes. These V and J calls derive from TCRdb rather than the authors' analysis. This sample has about 100,000 distinct CDR3 sequences in its table, and around 19% of those were observed once. Just over 20% of the sample is in the top ten clones.

This clonotype was recorded at least ten times. Its antigen remains unidentified. Per-base quality was not reported, and no clone a single base away is much larger than it. Sequences KGHDR (CDR1) and SFDVKD (CDR2) are obtained from the germline V gene. Including the terminal cysteine and phenylalanine, the CDR3 comprises 15 residues. Only the CDR3 part of the read is kept: 45 bases, read in frame from the first base. V is shortened by 3 bases, J by 4 bases, and the region joining them spans 11 bases. The sequence links TRBV24-1 to TRBJ2-2; the D segment cannot be called with confidence. The sample consisted of PBMCs, taken at follow-up. The sequence was obtained from a male donor with early-stage non-small cell lung cancer. The CDR3 amino acid sequence is: CATSDRPLITGELFF. The DNA is TGTGCCACCAGTGATCGACCCTTAATCACCGGGGAGCTGTTTTTT.